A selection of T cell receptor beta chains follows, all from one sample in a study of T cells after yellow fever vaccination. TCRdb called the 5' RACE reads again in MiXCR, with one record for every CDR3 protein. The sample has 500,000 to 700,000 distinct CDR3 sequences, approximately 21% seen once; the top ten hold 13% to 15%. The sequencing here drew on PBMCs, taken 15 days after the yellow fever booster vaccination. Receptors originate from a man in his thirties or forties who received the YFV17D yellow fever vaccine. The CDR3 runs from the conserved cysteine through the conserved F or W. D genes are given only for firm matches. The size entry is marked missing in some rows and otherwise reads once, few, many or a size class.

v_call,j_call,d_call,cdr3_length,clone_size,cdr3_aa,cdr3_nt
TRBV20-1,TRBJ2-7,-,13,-,CSAPDLSTYEQYF,TGCAGTGCTCCCGACCTTTCTACCTACGAGCAGTACTTC
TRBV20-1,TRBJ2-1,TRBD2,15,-,CSAPEGLAGYNEQFF,TGCAGTGCCCCGGAAGGACTAGCGGGCTACAATGAGCAGTTCTTC
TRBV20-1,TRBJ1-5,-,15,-,CSAALTGTFNQPQHF,TGCAGTGCCGCCTTGACAGGAACTTTCAATCAGCCCCAGCATTTT
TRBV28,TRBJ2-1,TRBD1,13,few,CASSALQGNEQFF,TGTGCCAGCAGTGCGTTACAGGGGAATGAGCAGTTCTTC
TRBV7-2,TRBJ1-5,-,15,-,CASSLQPAPNQPQHF,TGTGCCAGCAGCTTGCAGCCCGCACCCAATCAGCCCCAGCATTTT
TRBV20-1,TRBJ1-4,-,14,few,CSATDVATNEKLFF,TGCAGTGCTACGGACGTTGCAACTAATGAAAAACTGTTTTTT
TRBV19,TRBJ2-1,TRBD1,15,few,CASSILGTGDNEQFF,TGTGCCAGTAGTATACTAGGGACAGGGGACAATGAGCAGTTCTTC
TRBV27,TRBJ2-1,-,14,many,CASRHRTSYNEQFF,TGTGCCAGCAGACATAGGACATCCTACAATGAGCAGTTCTTC
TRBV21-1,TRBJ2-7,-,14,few,CASSAAFFSYEQYF,TGTGCCAGCAGCGCAGCGTTTTTCTCCTACGAGCAGTACTTC
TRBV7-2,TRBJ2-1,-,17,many,CASSLHSGIYSYNEQFF,TGTGCCAGCAGCTTACATAGCGGCATCTACTCCTACAATGAGCAGTTCTTC
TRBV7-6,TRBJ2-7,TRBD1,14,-,CASSLEGQGSEQYF,TGTGCCAGCAGCTTAGAGGGACAGGGGTCCGAGCAGTACTTC
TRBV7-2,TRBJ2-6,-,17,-,CASSSLGLASGANVLTF,TGTGCCAGCAGCTCGCTGGGGCTAGCGAGTGGGGCCAACGTCCTGACTTTC
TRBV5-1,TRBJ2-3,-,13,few,CASSLTAGDTQYF,TGCGCCAGCAGCTTGACAGCTGGGGATACGCAGTATTTT
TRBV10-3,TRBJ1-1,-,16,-,CAISESRSADATEAFF,TGTGCCATCAGTGAGTCGCGTTCTGCTGATGCCACTGAAGCTTTCTTT
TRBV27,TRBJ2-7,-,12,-,CASSNTAGEQYF,TGTGCCAGCAGCAACACGGCAGGGGAGCAGTACTTC
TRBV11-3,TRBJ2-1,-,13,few,CASSGPRYNEQFF,TGTGCCAGCAGCGGTCCCCGGTACAATGAGCAGTTCTTC
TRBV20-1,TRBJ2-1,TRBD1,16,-,CSARSVPGQGGNEQFF,TGCAGTGCTAGATCCGTTCCGGGACAGGGCGGCAATGAGCAGTTCTTC
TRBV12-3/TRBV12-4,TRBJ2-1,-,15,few,CASSSTAGAYNEQFF,TGTGCCAGCAGTTCGACAGCCGGGGCCTACAATGAGCAGTTCTTC
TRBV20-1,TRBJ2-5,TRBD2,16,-,CSARAASSGREETQYF,TGCAGTGCTAGAGCGGCCAGTAGCGGGAGGGAAGAGACCCAGTACTTC
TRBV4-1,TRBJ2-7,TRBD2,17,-,CASSPNRGTSGLYEQYF,TGCGCCAGCAGCCCGAACAGGGGGACTAGCGGGCTATACGAGCAGTACTTC
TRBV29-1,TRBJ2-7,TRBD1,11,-,CSLRTGREQYF,TGCAGCCTCCGGACAGGGCGAGAGCAGTACTTC
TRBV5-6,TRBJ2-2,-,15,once,CASSILGVKTGELFF,TGTGCCAGCAGCATCCTAGGGGTTAAGACCGGGGAGCTGTTTTTT
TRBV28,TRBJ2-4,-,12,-,CASSSQNSIQYF,TGTGCCAGCAGTTCGCAGAATTCCATTCAGTACTTC
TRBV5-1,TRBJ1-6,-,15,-,CASSLPSGGADSLHF,TGCGCCAGCAGCTTGCCGTCTGGGGGGGCCGACTCCCTCCACTTT
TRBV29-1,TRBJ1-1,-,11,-,CSSPGGSEAFF,TGCAGCTCCCCGGGGGGTAGTGAAGCTTTCTTT
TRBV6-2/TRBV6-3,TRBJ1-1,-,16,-,CASSSRRGKMNTEAFF,TGTGCCAGCAGCTCACGAAGGGGAAAGATGAACACTGAAGCTTTCTTT
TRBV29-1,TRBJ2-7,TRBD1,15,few,CSAPPGTGYFYEQYF,TGCAGCGCCCCCCCCGGGACAGGGTATTTCTACGAGCAGTACTTC
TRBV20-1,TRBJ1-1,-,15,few,CSARGGATLNTEAFF,TGCAGTGCTAGAGGGGGAGCCACACTGAACACTGAAGCTTTCTTT
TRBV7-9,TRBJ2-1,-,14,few,CASSLVVRDNEQFF,TGTGCCAGCAGCTTAGTGGTCAGAGACAATGAGCAGTTCTTC
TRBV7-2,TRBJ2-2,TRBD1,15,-,CASSFRDRSTGELFF,TGTGCCAGCAGCTTTAGGGACAGAAGCACCGGGGAGCTGTTTTTT
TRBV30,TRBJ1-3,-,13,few,CAWSAGFGNTIYF,TGTGCCTGGAGCGCGGGATTTGGAAACACCATATATTTT
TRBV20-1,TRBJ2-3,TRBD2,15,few,CSAREGTSGGDTQYF,TGCAGTGCTAGAGAGGGGACTAGCGGGGGGGATACGCAGTATTTT
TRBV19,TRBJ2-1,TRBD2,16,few,CASSAYTGTKNNEQFF,TGTGCCAGTAGTGCCTACACCGGGACTAAAAACAATGAGCAGTTCTTC
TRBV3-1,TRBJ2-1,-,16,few,CASSQDNLGGRNEQFF,TGTGCCAGCAGCCAAGATAATCTCGGAGGGCGGAATGAGCAGTTCTTC
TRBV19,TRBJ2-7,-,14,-,CASSVWGGGYEQYF,TGTGCCAGTAGTGTTTGGGGAGGAGGCTACGAGCAGTACTTC
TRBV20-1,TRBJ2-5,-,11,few,CSASAEETQYF,TGCAGTGCTAGTGCCGAAGAGACCCAGTACTTC
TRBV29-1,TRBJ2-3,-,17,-,CSVEGRFRQIRTDTQYF,TGCAGCGTTGAGGGCCGATTTCGTCAGATTCGGACAGATACGCAGTATTTT
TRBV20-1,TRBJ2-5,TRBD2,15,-,CSARGGTSVKETQYF,TGCAGTGCTAGAGGTGGGACTAGCGTTAAAGAGACCCAGTACTTC
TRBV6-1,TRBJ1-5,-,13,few,CASRKGSNQPQHF,TGTGCCAGCAGAAAAGGGTCCAATCAGCCCCAGCATTTT
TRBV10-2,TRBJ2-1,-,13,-,CASSESRWNEQFF,TGCGCCAGCAGTGAGAGCCGGTGGAATGAGCAGTTCTTC
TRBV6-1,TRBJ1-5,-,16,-,CASSSPDPVIWGPQHF,TGTGCCAGCAGCTCTCCAGATCCTGTTATATGGGGGCCCCAGCATTTT
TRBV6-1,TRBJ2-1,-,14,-,CASSRTLPDNEQFF,TGTGCCAGCAGTAGAACCTTGCCTGACAATGAGCAGTTCTTC
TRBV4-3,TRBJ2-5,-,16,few,CASSQGQSGAGETQYF,TGCGCCAGCAGCCAGGGACAATCGGGGGCTGGAGAGACCCAGTACTTC
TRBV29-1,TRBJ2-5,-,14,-,CSADGGKVQETQYF,TGCAGCGCCGACGGGGGCAAGGTCCAGGAGACCCAGTACTTC
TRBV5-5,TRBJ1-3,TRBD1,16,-,CASSRLTGQGVNTIYF,TGTGCCAGCAGCCGCCTTACCGGACAGGGGGTGAACACCATATATTTT
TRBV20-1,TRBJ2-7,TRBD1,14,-,CSAEPGQGSYEQYF,TGCAGTGCGGAACCGGGACAGGGTTCTTACGAGCAGTACTTC
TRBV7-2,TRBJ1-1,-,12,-,CASSLVSTEAFF,TGTGCCAGCAGCTTAGTATCCACTGAAGCTTTCTTT
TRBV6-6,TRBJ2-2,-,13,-,CASSYSTSGELFF,TGTGCCAGCAGTTACTCGACGAGCGGGGAGCTGTTTTTT
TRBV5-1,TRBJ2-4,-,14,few,CASSPEGVGNIQYF,TGCGCCAGCAGCCCTGAGGGTGTAGGAAACATTCAGTACTTC
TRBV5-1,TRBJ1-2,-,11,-,CASRLYHGYTF,TGCGCCAGCAGGTTATATCATGGCTACACCTTC
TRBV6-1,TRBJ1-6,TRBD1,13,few,CASRSTGLSPLHF,TGTGCCAGCCGATCGACAGGGCTGTCACCCCTCCACTTT
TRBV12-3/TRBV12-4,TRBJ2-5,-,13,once,CASSRSSKETQYF,TGTGCCAGCAGTAGGTCCAGCAAAGAGACCCAGTACTTC
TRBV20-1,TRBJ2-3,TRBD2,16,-,CSATPGLAGGRDTQYF,TGCAGTGCTACACCGGGACTAGCGGGAGGGAGGGATACGCAGTATTTT